This TCR beta chain came from a study of identical twins (dated by TCRdb to about 2016). At the level of the whole study: To test whether fetal clonotypes persist, this study deep-sequenced TCR alpha and beta repertoires from monozygotic twins, from unrelated adults of various ages, and from cord blood. To rule out contamination, replicate twin experiments were performed at different times with different library preparation protocols. Here is what the overall study found, with its caveats: Abundant cord blood beta clonotypes had fewer insertions, young adult naive repertoires showed a similar but weaker trend, and memory repertoires showed no such trend. Because the same donors could not be followed over many years, the conclusions depended on cross-sectional statistical analysis. Zero-insertion analyses could be partly confounded by invariant T cells such as MAIT and iNKT, although diverse VJ usage argued against such confounding for most clonotypes. Compared with coincidental sharing between unrelated individuals, out-of-frame TCR alpha sequences shared between twins had an excess of sequences with low generation probability. Out-of-frame TCR alpha sharing in monozygotic twins was systematically underestimated by recombination models, whereas sharing between unrelated individuals was in agreement with the recombination models. A weaker excess of twin sharing was found in beta out-of-frame sequences because the signal-to-noise ratio was lowered by fewer shared sequences.

The method was 5' RACE. Reads for this sample came from an Illumina HiSeq 2000. A universal primer binding site was introduced by template switching, and a unique molecular identifier was present in the final cDNA, enabling accurate counting of TCR cDNA molecules. Specific primers in the conserved constant-segment region were used to synthesize first-strand cDNA for the TCR alpha and beta chains. To control for contamination, every cDNA library was double barcoded, receiving both a SMART-Mk sample barcode and Illumina barcodes. TruSeq adapter sequences, together with Illumina sample barcodes, were added in two successive PCR steps. The Illumina HiSeq platform was used with custom primers to sequence TCR alpha and beta cDNA libraries. The source study handled its data this way. MiGEC processed the raw reads to extract unique molecular identifiers, while MiXCR was used to determine the CDR3 positions. Recombination models were inferred per individual with the repgenHMM and IGoR tools using an EM algorithm. The tcR package in R was used for shared clonotype analysis, with sharing normalized by the product of cloneset sizes. Out-of-frame nonproductive sequences were analyzed to study raw recombination free of thymic and clonal selection effects. Clones were called with MiXCR by TCRdb after fastp trimmed the public reads at Q25, and only in-frame beta chains were retained. Rows with a matching CDR3 protein are joined into one entry that keeps the most common DNA and genes. The V and J calls come from TCRdb's annotation, not from the publication. The sample includes 1.5 million to 2 million distinct CDR3 sequences, with under 35% observed a single time. The leading ten clones occupy 0.25% to 0.3% of the sample.

Every donor was a healthy Caucasian. Details on this clonotype: The antigen it binds to is not known. One base away there is no much larger clone; base qualities are not given.

The sequenced material came from cord blood. The TCR comes from a newborn girl in good health.

The nucleotide sequence is TGCGCCAGCAGCTTGGTAGGTCAGCACTCCTACAATGAGCAGTACTTC. This sequence encodes CASSLVGQHSYNEQYF. The V and J segments used are TRBV5-1 and TRBJ2-1, with the D gene too uncertain to name. TRBJ2-7 explains the end of the DNA better; the J call may be wrong. There are 16 amino acids in the CDR3, from cysteine to phenylalanine inclusive. The entry retains the CDR3 DNA only, 48 bases that are in frame from base 1. CDR1 and CDR2 are read off the germline V gene as SGHRS and YFSETQ.